The sequence of this T cell receptor (beta chain) was determined in a study of vaccination effects on CD4 cells after COVID-19. Study-wide results and caveats: Pronounced clonal contraction occurred in clones induced by infection and by vaccine late after vaccination.

V gave up 5 bases and J gave up 5 bases, with 27 bases separating them. CDR3 length equals 18 residues. Germline assignment: CDR1 SEHNR and CDR2 FQNEAQ (reference sequence). The table came from immunoSEQ multiplex PCR; TCRdb's copy has only in-frame clones and leaves some out. In the table there are 31,000 or so clones, about 73% of which are singletons. Concerning this clone: Its antigen is unknown.

A roughly 11-day culture period preceded the isolation of CD4+ T cells. Researchers swapped half the medium for IL-2 medium on both days 3 and 7. This chain joins TRBV7-9 and TRBJ1-1, with D possibly matching TRBD1 (6 bases). The TCR sequence derives from a human donor who received a COVID-19 vaccine. The source was CD4+ T cells from PBMCs cultured without peptide, collected before COVID-19 vaccination. The CDR3 protein is CASSPNRIGGRRETEAFF. The CDR3 DNA reads TGTGCCAGCAGCCCTAACCGAATAGGGGGGCGGAGGGAGACTGAAGCTTTCTTT.